Listed below are T cell receptor beta chains from one sample, sequenced in a study of CD8 T cells in Susac syndrome. TCRdb reprocessed the immunoSEQ multiplex PCR reads via MiXCR and lists one record per CDR3 protein. The sample includes hundreds of thousands of distinct CDR3 sequences, more than 85% of them seen just once. Sequencing used CD8+ T cells from PBMCs. These receptor sequences come from a human donor with multiple sclerosis. Each CDR3 is given with its conserved first and last residue. Each record gives: J gene, V gene, clone size, D gene, CDR3 protein, CDR3 DNA. A D gene is named only where the DNA matches it firmly. Clone size, where shown, is once, few, many, or a class for clones that have expanded.

j_gene: TRBJ2-5
v_gene: TRBV6-5
abundance: once
d_gene: .
CDR3aa: CASSYSSSQETQYF
CDR3nt: TGTGCCAGCAGTTACTCGAGCAGTCAAGAGACCCAGTACTTC

j_gene: TRBJ2-1
v_gene: TRBV4-1
abundance: .
d_gene: .
CDR3aa: CASSQGVNEQFF
CDR3nt: TGCGCCAGCAGCCAAGGGGTCAATGAGCAGTTCTTC

j_gene: TRBJ2-7
v_gene: TRBV7-6
abundance: .
d_gene: .
CDR3aa: CASSLTGSSEQYF
CDR3nt: TGTGCCAGCAGCTTAACGGGATCCTCCGAGCAGTACTTC

j_gene: TRBJ1-2
v_gene: TRBV7-9
abundance: once
d_gene: .
CDR3aa: CASSFPGSPNYGYTF
CDR3nt: TGTGCCAGCAGCTTTCCGGGGAGCCCTAACTATGGCTACACCTTC

j_gene: TRBJ2-7
v_gene: TRBV5-1
abundance: .
d_gene: TRBD1
CDR3aa: CASSLGGTDSYEQYF
CDR3nt: TGCGCCAGCAGCTTGGGTGGGACAGACTCCTACGAGCAGTACTTC

j_gene: TRBJ2-2
v_gene: TRBV27
abundance: .
d_gene: .
CDR3aa: CASSLGAPAGELFF
CDR3nt: TGTGCCAGCAGTCTCGGGGCTCCCGCCGGGGAGCTGTTTTTT

j_gene: TRBJ2-4
v_gene: TRBV4-1
abundance: .
d_gene: .
CDR3aa: CASSQVGGAGNIQYF
CDR3nt: TGCGCCAGCAGCCAAGTCGGCGGGGCGGGAAACATTCAGTACTTC

j_gene: TRBJ2-7
v_gene: TRBV7-2
abundance: once
d_gene: TRBD2
CDR3aa: CASSSVHVPSGDQYEQYF
CDR3nt: TGTGCCAGCAGCTCCGTACACGTCCCTAGCGGAGACCAATACGAGCAGTACTTC

j_gene: TRBJ2-1
v_gene: TRBV13
abundance: .
d_gene: .
CDR3aa: CASSHPEGRLENEQFF
CDR3nt: TGTGCCAGCAGCCACCCCGAGGGACGATTGGAGAATGAGCAGTTCTTC

j_gene: TRBJ2-7
v_gene: TRBV27
abundance: .
d_gene: .
CDR3aa: CASSLWEGARSNEQYF
CDR3nt: TGTGCCAGCAGTTTATGGGAAGGGGCTAGGTCCAACGAACAGTACTTC

j_gene: TRBJ1-1
v_gene: TRBV7-9
abundance: .
d_gene: .
CDR3aa: CASSLGFRMNTEAFF
CDR3nt: TGTGCCAGCAGCTTAGGTTTCAGGATGAACACTGAAGCTTTCTTT

j_gene: TRBJ1-5
v_gene: TRBV20-1
abundance: .
d_gene: TRBD1
CDR3aa: CSADQGASQPQHF
CDR3nt: TGCAGTGCCGATCAGGGGGCAAGTCAGCCCCAGCATTTT

j_gene: TRBJ2-7
v_gene: TRBV30
abundance: .
d_gene: .
CDR3aa: CAWESGLSGEQYF
CDR3nt: TGTGCCTGGGAGAGTGGGCTCTCAGGGGAGCAGTACTTC

j_gene: TRBJ1-1
v_gene: TRBV7-9
abundance: .
d_gene: .
CDR3aa: CASSPAYSNTEAFF
CDR3nt: TGTGCCAGCAGCCCTGCCTATTCGAACACTGAAGCTTTCTTT

j_gene: TRBJ2-3
v_gene: TRBV6-4
abundance: .
d_gene: .
CDR3aa: CASSLEGATDTQYF
CDR3nt: TGTGCCAGCAGTTTGGAGGGGGCCACAGATACGCAGTATTTT

j_gene: TRBJ2-6
v_gene: TRBV20-1
abundance: .
d_gene: .
CDR3aa: CSARDLASGANVLTF
CDR3nt: TGCAGTGCTAGAGATCTTGCCTCTGGGGCCAACGTCCTGACTTTC

j_gene: TRBJ2-6
v_gene: TRBV5-1
abundance: .
d_gene: TRBD1
CDR3aa: CASSLEGQGFSGANVLTF
CDR3nt: TGCGCCAGCAGCTTGGAAGGACAGGGGTTTTCTGGGGCCAACGTCCTGACTTTC

j_gene: TRBJ1-2
v_gene: TRBV12-3/TRBV12-4
abundance: .
d_gene: .
CDR3aa: CASSLHGPYGYTF
CDR3nt: TGTGCCAGCAGTTTACACGGACCCTATGGCTACACCTTC

j_gene: TRBJ1-2
v_gene: TRBV7-9
abundance: .
d_gene: .
CDR3aa: CASSTTQEIYGYTF
CDR3nt: TGTGCCAGCAGCACGACTCAGGAGATCTATGGCTACACCTTC

j_gene: TRBJ2-7
v_gene: TRBV28
abundance: .
d_gene: .
CDR3aa: CASSRQGSSYEQYF
CDR3nt: TGTGCCAGCAGCAGGCAGGGAAGCTCCTACGAGCAGTACTTC